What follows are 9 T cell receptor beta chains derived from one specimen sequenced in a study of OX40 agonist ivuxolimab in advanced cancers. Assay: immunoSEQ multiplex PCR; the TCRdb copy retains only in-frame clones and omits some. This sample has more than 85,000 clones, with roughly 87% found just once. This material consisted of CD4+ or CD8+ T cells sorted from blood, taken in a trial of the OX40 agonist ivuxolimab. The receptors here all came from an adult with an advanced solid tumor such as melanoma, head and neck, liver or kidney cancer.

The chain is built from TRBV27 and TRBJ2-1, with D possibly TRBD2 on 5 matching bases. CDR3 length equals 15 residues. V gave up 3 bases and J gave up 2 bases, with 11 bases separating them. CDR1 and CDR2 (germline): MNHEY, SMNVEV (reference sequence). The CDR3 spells CASSLVIAPYNEQFF. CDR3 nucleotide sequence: TGTGCCAGCAGTTTGGTAATAGCGCCCTACAATGAGCAGTTCTTC.

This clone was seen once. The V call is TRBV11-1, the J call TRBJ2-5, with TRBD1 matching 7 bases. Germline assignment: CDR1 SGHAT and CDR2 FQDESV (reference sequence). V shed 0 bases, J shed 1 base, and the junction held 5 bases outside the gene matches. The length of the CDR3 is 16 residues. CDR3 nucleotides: TGTGCCAGCAGCTTAGCCGGACAGGCCATCCAAGAGACCCAGTACTTC. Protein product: CASSLAGQAIQETQYF.

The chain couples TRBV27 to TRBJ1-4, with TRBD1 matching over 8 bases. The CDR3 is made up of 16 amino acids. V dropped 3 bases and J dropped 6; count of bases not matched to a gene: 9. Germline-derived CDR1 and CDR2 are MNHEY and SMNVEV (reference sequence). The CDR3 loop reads CASSFPRQGMDEKLFF. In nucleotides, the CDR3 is TGTGCCAGCAGTTTCCCTAGACAGGGGATGGATGAAAAACTGTTTTTT.

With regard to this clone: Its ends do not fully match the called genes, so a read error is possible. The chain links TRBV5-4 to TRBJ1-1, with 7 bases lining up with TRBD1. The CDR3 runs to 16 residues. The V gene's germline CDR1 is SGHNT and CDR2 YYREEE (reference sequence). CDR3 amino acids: CASSQDYRDRGTEAFF. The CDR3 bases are TGCGCCAGCAGCCAAGATTATCGGGACAGAGGAACTGAAGCTTTCTTT.

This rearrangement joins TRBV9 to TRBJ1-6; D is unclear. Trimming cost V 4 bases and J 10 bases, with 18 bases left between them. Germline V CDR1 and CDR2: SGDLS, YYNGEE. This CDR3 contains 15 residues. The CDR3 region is CASSPAEGSRSPLHF. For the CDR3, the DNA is TGTGCCAGCAGCCCCGCCGAAGGCTCTCGCTCACCCCTCCACTTT.

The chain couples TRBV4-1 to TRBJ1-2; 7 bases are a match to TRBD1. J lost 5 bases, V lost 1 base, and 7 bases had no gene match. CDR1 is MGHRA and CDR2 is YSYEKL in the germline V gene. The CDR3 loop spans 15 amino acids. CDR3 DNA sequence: TGCGCCAGCAGCCAAGGTGCAGGGGGGAGGTATGGCTACACCTTC. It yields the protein CASSQGAGGRYGYTF.

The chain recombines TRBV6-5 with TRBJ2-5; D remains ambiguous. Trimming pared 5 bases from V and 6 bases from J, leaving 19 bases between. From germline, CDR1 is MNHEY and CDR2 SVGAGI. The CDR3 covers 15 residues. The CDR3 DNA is TGTGCCAGCAGTCCAAACCGAAAGGCTTGGAAGACCCAGTACTTC. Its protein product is CASSPNRKAWKTQYF.

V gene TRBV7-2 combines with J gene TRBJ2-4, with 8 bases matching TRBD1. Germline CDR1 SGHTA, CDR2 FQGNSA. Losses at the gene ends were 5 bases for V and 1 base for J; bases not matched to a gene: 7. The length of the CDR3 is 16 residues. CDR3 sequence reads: CASSLGQGIAKNIQYF. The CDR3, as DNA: TGTGCCAGCAGCCTCGGACAGGGAATTGCCAAAAACATTCAGTACTTC. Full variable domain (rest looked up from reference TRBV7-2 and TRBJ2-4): GAGVSQSPSNKVTEKGKDVELRCDPISGHTALYWYRQSLGQGLEFLIYFQGNSAPDKSGLPSDRFSAERTGGSVSTLTIQRTQQEDSAVYLCASSLGQGIAKNIQYFGAGTRLSVL.

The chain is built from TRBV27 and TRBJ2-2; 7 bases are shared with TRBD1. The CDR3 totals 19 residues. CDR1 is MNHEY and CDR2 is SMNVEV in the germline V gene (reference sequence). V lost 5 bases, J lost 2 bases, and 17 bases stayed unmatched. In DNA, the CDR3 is TGTGCCAGCAGTCCCAAGGGGGCAGGCGCGTCCCTTAACACCGGGGAGCTGTTTTTT. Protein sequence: CASSPKGAGASLNTGELFF.